This T cell receptor beta chain was identified in a study of liver allograft versus peripheral blood T cells. Whole-study context: Comparisons were made between T cell receptor repertoires found in transplanted livers and those circulating in recipients' peripheral blood.

Study-wide results and limits: Intragraft T cell receptor repertoires of liver allografts were reportedly distinct from those in peripheral blood.

TCRdb reprocessed the reads with MiXCR, giving one entry per CDR3 protein. The data show about 5,300 distinct CDR3 sequences, 17% seen once. The CDR3 loop spans 14 amino acids. Trimming stripped 2 bases from V and 0 bases from J, with 8 bases between. Germline values: CDR1 SGDLS, CDR2 YYNGEE. A word on this clonotype: The antigen is unknown.

The source is a human patient who had a liver transplant. The graft donor may have contributed some T cells. The rearrangement uses TRBV9 and TRBJ1-1, with a tentative D call TRBD1 (6 bases). DNA of the CDR3: TGTGCCAGCAGCGTCGGACAGCTGAACACTGAAGCTTTCTTT. This sequence encodes CASSVGQLNTEAFF.